What follows are 28 T cell receptor beta chains derived from one specimen sequenced in a study of cytomegalovirus exposure and HLA in healthy donors (dated by TCRdb to about 2017). The library was produced with the immunoSEQ multiplex PCR assay. A mixture of 60 forward primers for TCR Vbeta segments and 13 reverse primers for TCR Jbeta segments was used in the multiplex PCR. Held by TCRdb, this immuneACCESS table contains in-frame sequences only and omits some clones. Under half of the omission traces to an unresolved V gene where checked; the cause of the rest is unknown. The table for this sample lists some 170,000 clones; about 75% of them were counted only once. The top ten constitute approximately 3% of the sample. Sample: PBMCs. The receptors derive from a woman in her forties or fifties in good health and CMV-seropositive.

The chain combines TRBV12-5 with TRBJ1-5, with unresolved D. CDR1 and CDR2 (germline): LGHNT, FRNRAP. Trimming cost V 0 bases and J 4 bases, with 10 bases left between them. The CDR3 has 15 residues. The CDR3 nucleotides read TGTGCTAGTGGTTTGGTAATGGGCGATAATCAGCCCCAGCATTTT. Residues: CASGLVMGDNQPQHF.

As DNA, the CDR3 is TGCGCCAGCAGCTCTCCGGGACTAGCGGGGGGTTTCACCGGGGAGCTGTTTTTT. As protein: CASSSPGLAGGFTGELFF. The rearrangement joins TRBV5-1 to TRBJ2-2; the match to TRBD2 covers 15 bases. Trimming at V came to 3 bases and at J to 4 bases, leaving 7 bases not matched to a gene. Germline V gives CDR1 SGHRS, CDR2 YFSETQ. The CDR3 is 18 residues long.

The rearrangement uses TRBV20-1 and TRBJ2-7, with D possibly matching TRBD2 (5 bases). The CDR3 contains 11 residues. V was clipped by 6 bases and J by 0 bases, with 6 bases between them. Germline-derived CDR1 and CDR2 are DFQATT and SNEGSKA (reference sequence). In DNA, the CDR3 is TGCAGTGCCGGGGACTCCTACGAGCAGTACTTC. This gives the protein CSAGDSYEQYF.

This sequence joins TRBV10-2 and TRBJ1-5; D not resolved. Looked up from germline, CDR1 is WSHSY and CDR2 is SAAADI. Between the trimmed V and J ends, which lost 6 bases and 6 bases, there was a span of 15 bases. The CDR3 runs 14 residues. The CDR3 bases are TGCGCCAGCAGGGCCGACGGGGAGGCTCAGCCCCAGCATTTT. Protein product: CASRADGEAQPQHF.

This clone was seen only a few times. The chain carries TRBV5-4 and TRBJ2-5; 8 positions agree with TRBD2. V lost 4 bases, J lost 5 bases, and 10 bases stayed unmatched. This CDR3 region has 15 residues. From germline, CDR1 is SGHNT and CDR2 YYREEE (reference sequence). CDR3 sequence reads: CASSAGGAGEETQYF. The CDR3 region has the DNA TGTGCCAGCAGCGCCGGGGGGGCTGGTGAGGAGACCCAGTACTTC.

V gene TRBV5-1 combines with J gene TRBJ1-4; D is undetermined. This CDR3 region has 15 residues. The germline gives CDR1 SGHRS, CDR2 YFSETQ. Deletions cut 3 bases from V and 8 bases from J, with 17 bases between. The CDR3 DNA sequence: TGCGCCAGCAGCTACACCCGGAACGTCGGGGAAAAACTGTTTTTT. As protein: CASSYTRNVGEKLFF.

This chain links TRBV10-3 with TRBJ2-5, with 15 bases fitting TRBD2. The CDR3 has 15 residues. Germline V gene data show CDR1 as ENHRY and CDR2 as SYGVKD. V lost 4 bases, J lost 3 bases, and 0 bases stayed unmatched. The DNA of the CDR3 is TGTGCCATCAGTGGGACTAGCGGGGGGGAAGAGACCCAGTACTTC. Translated, it gives CAISGTSGGEETQYF.

In its sample, this clone was seen a few times. The genes are TRBV4-2 and TRBJ2-2; D is ambiguous. The CDR3 has 13 amino acids. CDR1 and CDR2 from the germline V gene are LGHNA and YNFKEQ. The germline V and J ends were trimmed by 0 bases and 6 bases, with 5 bases remaining between them. The CDR3 here is CASSQDSPGELFF. Written as DNA, the CDR3 is TGTGCCAGCAGCCAAGATTCTCCCGGGGAGCTGTTTTTT.

This chain uses TRBV5-6 with TRBJ2-5, with a tentative D call TRBD2 (6 bases). V was clipped by 3 bases and J by 1 base, with 10 bases between them. Germline loops: CDR1 SGHDT, CDR2 YYEEEE. This CDR3 contains 14 residues. The CDR3 DNA reads TGTGCCAGCAGCTGGAGCGGGCTCCAAGAGACCCAGTACTTC. Its translation: CASSWSGLQETQYF.

As DNA, the CDR3 is TGTGCCAGCAGCTTCGCGGATAACACTGAAGCTTTCTTT. This gives the protein CASSFADNTEAFF. The rearrangement joins TRBV7-9 to TRBJ1-1, with D unclear. The V gene's germline CDR1 is SEHNR and CDR2 FQNEAQ (reference sequence). This CDR3 contains 13 residues. Trimming left V 3 bases short and J 2 bases short, with 7 bases between.

The chain has TRBV5-6 and TRBJ1-2; TRBD1 matches at 7 bases. Losses at the gene ends were 2 bases for V and 6 bases for J; bases not matched to a gene: 13. Germline V CDR1 and CDR2: SGHDT, YYEEEE. This CDR3 region has 16 residues. The CDR3 is CASSFGRQGVTDGYTF. DNA of the CDR3: TGTGCCAGCAGCTTCGGCCGACAGGGAGTTACAGATGGCTACACCTTC.

In this sample, this clone turned up a few times. The V and J genes are TRBV5-4 and TRBJ2-6, with unresolved D. The V and J ends lost 0 bases and 4 bases respectively, with 2 bases between them. In germline, CDR1 is SGHNT, CDR2 YYREEE (reference sequence). The CDR3 consists of 13 residues. The CDR3 sequence is CASSLAGANVLTF. Here the CDR3 DNA reads TGTGCCAGCAGCTTGGCGGGGGCCAACGTCCTGACTTTC. Full variable domain (remainder filled in from reference TRBV5-4 and TRBJ2-6): ETGVTQSPTHLIKTRGQQVTLRCSSQSGHNTVSWYQQALGQGPQFIFQYYREEENGRGNFPPRFSGLQFPNYSSELNVNALELDDSALYLCASSLAGANVLTFGAGSRLTVL.

The chain links TRBV9 to TRBJ1-6; tentative D call: TRBD1 (6 bases). Germline CDR1 is SGDLS and CDR2 is YYNGEE. The CDR3 sequence is 14 residues long. Trimming took 0 bases from V and 14 from J, leaving 15 bases between them. The CDR3 protein is CASSVEGGRGTLHF. The CDR3 DNA follows: TGTGCCAGCAGCGTAGAAGGGGGAAGGGGCACCCTCCACTTT.

The gene calls are TRBV7-3 and TRBJ2-5; 9 bases line up with TRBD2. The CDR3 loop spans 15 amino acids. V shed 4 bases, J shed 3 bases, and the junction held 6 bases outside the gene matches. The germline V gene has CDR1 SGHTA and CDR2 FQGTGA. The CDR3 sequence is CASSSVGGGEETQYF. The CDR3 nucleotides are TGTGCCAGCAGCTCAGTCGGCGGGGGGGAAGAGACCCAGTACTTC.

This CDR3 reads CASSPTDRGLDGYTF. Written as DNA, the CDR3 is TGTGCCAGCTCACCCACGGACAGGGGGCTTGATGGCTACACCTTC. The rearrangement links TRBV18 to TRBJ1-2, with 11 positions matching TRBD1. V dropped 3 bases and J dropped 6; count of bases not matched to a gene: 6. The germline CDR1 and CDR2 sequences are KGHSH and LQKENI. This CDR3 has 15 residues.

This clone was seen a handful of times. The chain employs TRBV18 and TRBJ1-2, with 7 nucleotides matching TRBD1. The ends lost 3 bases at V and 8 bases at J; junction bases unmatched: 9. CDR1 and CDR2 (germline): KGHSH, LQKENI. This CDR3 contains 14 residues. CDR3 in amino acids: CASSPERTGGGYTF. The CDR3 bases are TGTGCCAGCTCACCCGAACGGACAGGAGGAGGCTACACCTTC.

This CDR3 is CASSRLPGLGDTQYF. CDR3 DNA sequence: TGTGCCAGCTCACGGTTACCGGGACTAGGAGATACGCAGTATTTT. This chain uses TRBV18 with TRBJ2-3; 8 nucleotides match TRBD2. This CDR3 is 15 amino acids long. From germline, CDR1 is KGHSH and CDR2 LQKENI. Germline trimming cut 4 bases from V and 5 bases from J; bases unmatched to any gene: 8.

The chain recombines TRBV5-4 with TRBJ1-1; tentatively, D is TRBD1 (6 bases). In germline, CDR1 is SGHNT, CDR2 YYREEE (reference sequence). This CDR3 region has 13 residues. The V and J ends lost 4 bases and 4 bases respectively, with 11 bases between them. CDR3 in amino acids: CASSAIRGTEAFF. CDR3 DNA: TGTGCCAGCAGCGCAATCAGGGGCACTGAAGCTTTCTTT.

The chain couples TRBV2 to TRBJ2-1, with 9 bases lining up with TRBD2. The ends lost 2 bases at V and 8 bases at J; junction bases unmatched: 13. This CDR3 comprises 17 residues. Germline CDR1 is SNHLY and CDR2 is FYNNEI. CDR3 coding DNA: TGTGCCAGCAGTGAAAAGGGAGGACTAGCGTTTCGTGATGAGCAGTTCTTC. Translation gives CASSEKGGLAFRDEQFF.

The chain joins TRBV28 to TRBJ2-7; weak D call: TRBD2 (6 bases). The V end lost 1 base, the J end lost 6 bases, and 10 bases lay between the germline ends. The germline CDR1 and CDR2 sequences are MDHEN and SYDVKM. There are 13 residues in the CDR3. The CDR3 nucleotides read TGTGCCAGCAGTTTATATAGCGGAGGCGAGCAGTACTTC. It codes for CASSLYSGGEQYF.

CDR3 nucleotides: TGTGCCAGCCGCCCCCCCGGAGACCTGACTAATGAAAAACTGTTTTTT. As protein: CASRPPGDLTNEKLFF. J is TRBJ1-4 and V is TRBV27; unclear D gene. Germline CDR1 MNHEY, CDR2 SMNVEV (reference sequence). The V end lost 8 bases, the J end lost 2 bases, and 18 bases lay between the germline ends. The CDR3 totals 16 residues.

This sequence joins TRBV5-1 and TRBJ2-7; a weak D match, TRBD1 (6 bases). The germline gives CDR1 SGHRS, CDR2 YFSETQ. The CDR3 runs to 14 residues. V was clipped by 0 bases and J by 7 bases, with 14 bases between them. CDR3 nucleotide sequence: TGCGCCAGCAGCTTGGACAGGGTGGGCAGTGAGCAGTACTTC. Translation: CASSLDRVGSEQYF.

This clone occurred a few times. The chain carries TRBV9 and TRBJ2-5; 8 bases map to TRBD2. There are 16 residues in the CDR3. V was pared by 3 bases and J by 0 bases, with 7 bases of the junction left unmatched. From germline, CDR1 is SGDLS and CDR2 YYNGEE. In DNA form, the CDR3 reads TGTGCCAGCAGCGCTTCGGGCGGGGGGTACCAAGAGACCCAGTACTTC. This codes for CASSASGGGYQETQYF.

The chain combines TRBV2 with TRBJ1-1; D gene uncertain. CDR1 is SNHLY, CDR2 FYNNEI, per germline. The CDR3 consists of 12 residues. The V gene lost 5 bases and the J gene lost 1 base, with 5 bases spanning the gap. Here the CDR3 reads CASSRQNTEAFF. The CDR3 nucleotides are TGTGCCAGCAGTCGACAGAACACTGAAGCTTTCTTT.

This clone showed up just once. The chain joins TRBV10-3 to TRBJ1-5; D is unclear. This CDR3 region has 15 residues. V was shortened by 11 bases and J by 4 bases, with 21 bases between the two germline ends. Germline assignment: CDR1 ENHRY and CDR2 SYGVKD. CDR3 nucleotide sequence: TGTGCCTGTTCGGCAGCGGAGGGTTTGAATCAGCCCCAGCATTTT. Its protein is CACSAAEGLNQPQHF.

V gene TRBV19 combines with J gene TRBJ1-1; D is unclear. With 4 bases removed from V and 6 bases from J, the gap between germline ends came to 12 bases. CDR1 is LNHDA and CDR2 is SQIVND in the germline V gene (reference sequence). The CDR3 contains 13 residues. This CDR3 is CASSTPDYAEAFF. CDR3 DNA: TGTGCCAGTAGTACGCCAGACTACGCTGAAGCTTTCTTT. The complete variable domain, with remaining parts taken from reference TRBV19 and TRBJ1-1, reads DGGITQSPKYLFRKEGQNVTLSCEQNLNHDAMYWYRQDPGQGLRLIYYSQIVNDFQKGDIAEGYSVSREKKESFPLTVTSAQKNPTAFYLCASSTPDYAEAFFGQGTRLTVV.

V is TRBV30 and J is TRBJ1-1; D is undetermined. Germline lookup yields CDR1 GTSNPN and CDR2 SVGIG (reference sequence). Trimming took off 0 bases at V and 8 bases at J, with 13 bases between the two ends. The CDR3 consists of 13 residues. The CDR3 here is CAWSVMVPGEAFF. The DNA of the CDR3 is TGTGCCTGGAGTGTTATGGTACCCGGGGAAGCTTTCTTT.

V gene TRBV5-1 combines with J gene TRBJ1-6; D is unresolved. This CDR3 has 18 residues. CDR1 and CDR2 from the germline V gene are SGHRS and YFSETQ. V lost 4 bases, J lost 0 bases, and 17 bases lay in between. The CDR3 loop reads CASSPRAREDSYNSPLHF. CDR3 nucleotide sequence: TGCGCCAGCAGCCCACGGGCCCGGGAGGACTCCTATAATTCACCCCTCCACTTT.